One sample yielded the 13 T cell receptor beta chains listed below, sequenced in a study of blood T cell repertoires in COVID-19. Only in-frame clones appear in the TCRdb table, and some are missing; sequencing was by immunoSEQ multiplex PCR. The sample carries 310,000 or so clones, roughly 90% recorded once. Sequenced input: peripheral blood. The receptor set was obtained from a woman aged 45-65 years with active or convalescent COVID-19.

This clone was counted only a few times. V and J are TRBV29-1 and TRBJ1-2; 8 bases map to TRBD1. J gave up 5 bases and V 6 bases, and 14 bases lay outside the gene matches. The CDR3 runs 15 residues. Germline values: CDR1 SQVTM, CDR2 ANQGSEA. The CDR3: CSVRPGTGVPYGYTF. As DNA, the CDR3 is TGCAGCGTCCGACCCGGGACAGGAGTGCCTTATGGCTACACCTTC.

Note on this clone: One end of the junction varies from germline; a read error may be responsible. The CDR3 DNA follows: TGCAGTGCTAGAGTTTTTCCGGGCTTC. This translates into CSARVFPGF. The rearrangement links TRBV20-1 to TRBJ1-2, with D uncertain. The CDR3 has 9 amino acids. The germline V gene has CDR1 DFQATT and CDR2 SNEGSKA (reference sequence).

This rearrangement joins TRBV29-1 to TRBJ2-7, with D possibly TRBD2 on 6 matching bases. The germline V gene encodes CDR1 SQVTM and CDR2 ANQGSEA. V was shortened by 7 bases and J by 7 bases, with 14 bases between the two germline ends. The CDR3 contains 11 residues. DNA of the CDR3: TGCAGCGGCGGGACCACCATTGAGCAGTACTTC. It yields the protein CSGGTTIEQYF.

This chain connects TRBV10-3 to TRBJ1-2, with D maybe TRBD1 (5 bases). This CDR3 is built from 12 residues. Per germline, CDR1 ENHRY and CDR2 SYGVKD. The V gene lost 5 bases and the J gene lost 8 bases, with 12 bases spanning the gap. The CDR3 DNA follows: TGTGCCATCAGTCCCAGGGAGGGCGGCTACACCTTC. Its protein product is CAISPREGGYTF.

The chain carries TRBV4-3 and TRBJ2-2; no firm D call. The germline V gene has CDR1 LGHNA and CDR2 YSLEER. This CDR3 region has 15 residues. The V and J ends lost 0 bases and 6 bases respectively, with 11 bases between them. In DNA, the CDR3 is TGCGCCAGCAGCCAAGATTCCTATCCTGCCGGGGAGCTGTTTTTT. It is translated as CASSQDSYPAGELFF.

This chain links TRBV2 with TRBJ2-2, with D hard to call. Germline loops: CDR1 SNHLY, CDR2 FYNNEI. V shed 8 bases and J shed 5 bases, with 9 bases lying between them. This CDR3 has 12 residues. DNA for the CDR3: TGTGCCAGCGGGCTTTGGACCGGGGAGCTGTTTTTT. This translates into CASGLWTGELFF.

The chain links TRBV19 to TRBJ2-1; a possible D gene is TRBD1 (5 bases). Per the germline V gene, CDR1 is LNHDA and CDR2 is SQIVND (reference sequence). V lost 5 bases, J lost 0 bases, and 14 bases lay in between. This CDR3 is 16 amino acids long. The chain's CDR3 is CASSGARAGSYNEQFF. The CDR3 DNA reads as TGTGCCAGTAGTGGGGCCCGGGCAGGCTCCTACAATGAGCAGTTCTTC.

V usage is TRBV7-9 and J usage is TRBJ1-2; D gene unclear. V was cut by 2 bases and J by 4 bases, with 17 bases left in between. This CDR3 has 16 amino acids. Germline CDR1 and CDR2: SEHNR and FQNEAQ (reference sequence). As DNA, the CDR3 is TGTGCCAGCAGCTTATGGGGAGGAGGAAAGGGCTATGGCTACACCTTC. Its protein is CASSLWGGGKGYGYTF.

The rearrangement joins TRBV18 to TRBJ1-1, with 10 nucleotides matching TRBD1. The CDR3 covers 15 residues. Germline V gene lookup returns CDR1 KGHSH and CDR2 LQKENI. V lost 2 bases to trimming and J lost 3 bases; unmatched junction nucleotides: 3. CDR3 sequence: CASSPLDRGDTEAFF. In DNA, the CDR3 is TGTGCCAGCTCACCATTGGACAGGGGGGACACTGAAGCTTTCTTT.

The V gene is TRBV7-2, the J gene TRBJ2-1; TRBD2 matches at 10 bases. V trimming: 0 bases; J trimming: 10 bases; junction bases outside the gene matches: 6. The CDR3 loop spans 15 amino acids. Germline V gene lookup returns CDR1 SGHTA and CDR2 FQGNSA. As DNA, the CDR3 is TGTGCCAGCAGCTTAGCGCCGGGACTAGCGTACGAGCAGTTCTTC. It is translated as CASSLAPGLAYEQFF. The variable domain in full, with the rest retrieved from reference TRBV7-2 and TRBJ2-1, is GAGVSQSPSNKVTEKGKDVELRCDPISGHTALYWYRQSLGQGLEFLIYFQGNSAPDKSGLPSDRFSAERTGGSVSTLTIQRTQQEDSAVYLCASSLAPGLAYEQFFGPGTRLTVL.

The chain is built from TRBV24-1 and TRBJ2-3; 7 nucleotides align to TRBD2. The germline gives CDR1 KGHDR, CDR2 SFDVKD. V lost 3 bases, J lost 1 base, and 3 bases stayed unmatched. CDR3 size: 15 residues. CDR3 sequence reads: CATSDKRGRTDTQYF. The CDR3 DNA is TGTGCCACCAGTGATAAGCGGGGACGCACAGATACGCAGTATTTT.

CDR3 DNA: TGTGCCAGCAGTTCCTATAGGGGTACTGAAGCTTTCTTT. Its protein is CASSSYRGTEAFF. The chain recombines TRBV6-5 with TRBJ1-1; possibly TRBD1 for D (5 bases). Trimming left V 4 bases short and J 5 bases short, with 11 bases between. The length of the CDR3 is 13 residues. Germline V CDR1 and CDR2: MNHEY, SVGAGI.

J is TRBJ2-1 and V is TRBV7-3, with 8 bases aligning to TRBD2. V lost 2 bases to trimming and J lost 4 bases; unmatched junction nucleotides: 4. The CDR3 is 15 residues long. Germline V CDR1 and CDR2: SGHTA, FQGTGA. The CDR3 DNA reads TGTGCCAGCAGCTTAGGACTAGCAATATACAATGAGCAGTTCTTC. This codes for CASSLGLAIYNEQFF.